The next 8 T cell receptor beta chains were all read from a single sample in a study of beta chain features in type 1 diabetes. Since all of the isolated RNA was reverse transcribed, expressed TCRB transcripts were what got sequenced. The data were produced by immunoSEQ multiplex PCR, yet TCRdb's version contains in-frame clones alone and is incomplete. Of 300,000 to 450,000 clones in the sample, about 12% were seen once. The sample was naive CD4+ T cells from blood. The receptor set was obtained from a man aged 18 to 29 in good health.

V and J are TRBV20-1 and TRBJ2-7, with TRBD1 matching 9 bases. This CDR3 is 11 amino acids long. The junction had 7 bases not matched to a gene; V was cut back by 4 bases and J by 12 bases. From germline, CDR1 is DFQATT and CDR2 SNEGSKA (reference sequence). The CDR3 reads CSAKRQGERYF. The CDR3 DNA reads as TGCAGTGCTAAACGACAGGGGGAACGGTACTTC.

The chain has TRBV13 and TRBJ1-1, with D perhaps TRBD1 (5 bases). CDR1 and CDR2 from the germline V gene are PRHDT and FYEKMQ (reference sequence). V dropped 7 bases and J dropped 7 bases, with 19 bases sitting between them. The CDR3 length is 14 residues. CDR3 region: CASTRILAGREAFF. CDR3 bases: TGTGCCAGCACTCGGATTCTTGCGGGACGTGAAGCTTTCTTT.

Written as DNA, the CDR3 is TGTGCCAGCACCCAAAACAATGAGCAGTTCTTC. Amino acids: CASTQNNEQFF. The rearrangement joins TRBV28 to TRBJ2-1; no firm D call. Germline lookup yields CDR1 MDHEN and CDR2 SYDVKM. V was pared by 7 bases and J by 5 bases, with 6 bases between. The CDR3 has 11 amino acids. The full variable domain, its missing parts supplied by reference TRBV28 and TRBJ2-1, is DVKVTQSSRYLVKRTGEKVFLECVQDMDHENMFWYRQDPGLGLRLIYFSYDVKMKEKGDIPEGYSVSREKKERFSLILESASTNQTSMYLCASTQNNEQFFGPGTRLTVL.

CDR3 sequence reads: CASSQEGGWAGTDTQYF. CDR3 DNA sequence: TGTGCCAGCAGCCAAGAGGGCGGGTGGGCCGGGACAGATACGCAGTATTTT. The V and J genes are TRBV4-2 and TRBJ2-3, with D possibly matching TRBD2 (5 bases). V was trimmed by 0 bases and J by 3 bases, leaving 16 bases between them. This CDR3 spans 17 amino acids. Germline V CDR1 and CDR2: LGHNA, YNFKEQ.

This sequence joins TRBV27 and TRBJ2-4; 13 bases are shared with TRBD2. CDR1 MNHEY and CDR2 SMNVEV come from the germline V gene (reference sequence). The CDR3 loop spans 14 amino acids. J was trimmed by 12 bases and V by 5 bases; bases with no gene match: 7. The CDR3 region is CASSPPGLAGAQYF. The CDR3 nucleotides read TGTGCCAGCAGTCCACCCGGACTAGCGGGGGCTCAGTACTTC.

V and J are TRBV11-1 and TRBJ2-7, with 9 bases aligning to TRBD1. The V gene end was trimmed by 5 bases and the J gene end by 6 bases; junction bases not matched to a gene: 5. Germline lookup yields CDR1 SGHAT and CDR2 FQDESV (reference sequence). The CDR3 is made up of 13 amino acids. The CDR3 nucleotides read TGTGCCAGCAGCCGGGACAGGGATCGCGAGCAGTACTTC. Protein product: CASSRDRDREQYF.

This clone was observed a few times. The chain links TRBV28 to TRBJ2-5; the match to TRBD2 covers 15 bases. The J segment lost 2 bases and the V segment lost 6 bases, leaving 4 bases of the junction unmatched. CDR1 MDHEN and CDR2 SYDVKM come from the germline V gene. The length of the CDR3 is 16 residues. In DNA, the CDR3 is TGTGCCAGCAGCCGCGGACTAGCGGGAGGGCAAGAGACCCAGTACTTC. It yields the protein CASSRGLAGGQETQYF.

The chain carries TRBV11-1 and TRBJ1-5; 7 bases fit TRBD1. This CDR3 has 17 amino acids. Trimming removed 4 bases from V and 1 base from J; junction bases left unmatched: 10. The germline CDR1 and CDR2 sequences are SGHAT and FQDESV (reference sequence). CDR3 coding DNA: TGTGCCAGCAGCTCGGAGCCCGACAGGGCGAGCAATCAGCCCCAGCATTTT. Translated, it gives CASSSEPDRASNQPQHF.